This entry features one T cell receptor beta chain sequence. Its antigen is unidentified. The record originates from a study of vaccination effects on CD4 cells after COVID-19. Antigen-specific CD4+ T cells expanded by the ViraFEST assay with viral peptide pools were then sequenced. Scientists isolated CD4+ T cells after an approximately 10-day culture period ended. IL-2 at about 10 IU/ml and peptides at roughly 10 ug/ml were added to cultured PBMC, around 2 million per well. Here immunoSEQ multiplex PCR was the method, and the copy in TCRdb shows in-frame clones only, minus some. The table includes 50,000 to 65,000 clones, roughly 76% detected once. Germline-derived CDR1 and CDR2 are SGHTA and FQGTGA. V dropped 0 bases and J dropped 2 bases, with 5 bases sitting between them. This CDR3 spans 14 amino acids.

The sample consisted of CD4+ T cells from PBMCs cultured with HCoV-229E spike peptides, taken before COVID-19 vaccination. The receptor was derived from a human donor who received a COVID-19 vaccine. This rearrangement joins TRBV7-3 to TRBJ2-1; D might be TRBD1 (5 bases). In DNA, the CDR3 is TGTGCCAGCAGCTTAACAGGGGCCTACAATGAGCAGTTCTTC. It translates to CASSLTGAYNEQFF.